This paragraph reports one T cell receptor (beta chain). The sample comes from a study of blood T cell repertoires in COVID-19. The overall study: There were acute and convalescent COVID-19 samples, and they came from the United States, Italy and Spain.

TCRdb's copy holds only in-frame clones and misses some; the assay was immunoSEQ multiplex PCR. The sample lists more than 200,000 clones; about 87% were seen once. CDR1 and CDR2 (germline): LNHDA, SQIVND (reference sequence). The CDR3 consists of 21 residues. V gave up 3 bases and J gave up 0 bases, with 24 bases separating them. The chain is built from TRBV19 and TRBJ2-6; possible D gene TRBD1, 7 bases. Sequenced: peripheral blood. The receptor's source is an older man with acute or convalescent COVID-19. CDR3 loop: CASSIVPPGGTRDSGANVLTF. CDR3 in DNA: TGTGCCAGTAGTATCGTTCCCCCAGGGGGGACGAGAGACTCTGGGGCCAACGTCCTGACTTTC. Filled out from reference TRBV19 and TRBJ2-6, the complete variable domain reads DGGITQSPKYLFRKEGQNVTLSCEQNLNHDAMYWYRQDPGQGLRLIYYSQIVNDFQKGDIAEGYSVSREKKESFPLTVTSAQKNPTAFYLCASSIVPPGGTRDSGANVLTFGAGSRLTVL.